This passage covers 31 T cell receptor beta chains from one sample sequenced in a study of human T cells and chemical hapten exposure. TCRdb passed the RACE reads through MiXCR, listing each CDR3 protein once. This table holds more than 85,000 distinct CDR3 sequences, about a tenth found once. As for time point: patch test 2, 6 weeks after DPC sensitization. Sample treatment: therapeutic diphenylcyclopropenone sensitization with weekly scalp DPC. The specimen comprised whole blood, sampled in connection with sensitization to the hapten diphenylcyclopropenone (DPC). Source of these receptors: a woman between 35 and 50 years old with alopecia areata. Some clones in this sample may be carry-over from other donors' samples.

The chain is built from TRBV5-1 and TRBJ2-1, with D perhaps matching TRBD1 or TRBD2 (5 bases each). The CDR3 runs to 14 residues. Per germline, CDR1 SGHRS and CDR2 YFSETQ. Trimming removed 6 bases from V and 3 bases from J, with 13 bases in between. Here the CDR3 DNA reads TGCGCCAGCACCCCGGGACCACACTACAATGAGCAGTTCTTC. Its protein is CASTPGPHYNEQFF.

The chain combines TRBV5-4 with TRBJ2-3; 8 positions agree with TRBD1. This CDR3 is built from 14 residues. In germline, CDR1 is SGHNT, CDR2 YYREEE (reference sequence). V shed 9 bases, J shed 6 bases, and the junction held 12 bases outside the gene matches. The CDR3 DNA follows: TGTGCCACCTCGAGGAGGCAGGGGGCTGATACGCAGTATTTT. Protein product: CATSRRQGADTQYF. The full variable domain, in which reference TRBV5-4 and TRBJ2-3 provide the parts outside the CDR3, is ETGVTQSPTHLIKTRGQQVTLRCSSQSGHNTVSWYQQALGQGPQFIFQYYREEENGRGNFPPRFSGLQFPNYSSELNVNALELDDSALYLCATSRRQGADTQYFGPGTRLTVL.

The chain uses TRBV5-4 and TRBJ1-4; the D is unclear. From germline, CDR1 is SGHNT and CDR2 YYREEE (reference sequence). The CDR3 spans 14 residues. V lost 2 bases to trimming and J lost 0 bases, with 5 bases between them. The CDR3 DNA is TGTGCCAGCAGCTTTGGAACAACTAATGAAAAACTGTTTTTT. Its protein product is CASSFGTTNEKLFF.

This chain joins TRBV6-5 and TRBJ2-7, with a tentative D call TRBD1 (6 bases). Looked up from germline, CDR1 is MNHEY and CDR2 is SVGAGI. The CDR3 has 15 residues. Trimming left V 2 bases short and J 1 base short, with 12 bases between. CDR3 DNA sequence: TGTGCCAGCAGTTACGGGGGCCTGGCGTCCTACGAGCAGTACTTC. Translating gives CASSYGGLASYEQYF.

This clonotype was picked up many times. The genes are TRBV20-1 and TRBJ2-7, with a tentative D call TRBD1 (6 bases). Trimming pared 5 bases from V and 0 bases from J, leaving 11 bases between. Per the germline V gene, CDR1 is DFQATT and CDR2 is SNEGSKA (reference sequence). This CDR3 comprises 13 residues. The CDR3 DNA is TGCAGTGCTTCTACAGGGAACTCCTACGAGCAGTACTTC. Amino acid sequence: CSASTGNSYEQYF.

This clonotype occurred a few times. The CDR3 bases are TGTGCCAGCAGCTTATCCGCAGGGGCAACCTATGGCTACACCTTC. Its protein product is CASSLSAGATYGYTF. This chain links TRBV7-9 with TRBJ1-2, with a possible D match to TRBD1 (6 bases). V was clipped by 2 bases and J by 4 bases, with 14 bases between them. CDR1 and CDR2 from the germline V gene are SEHNR and FQNEAQ (reference sequence). This CDR3 is built from 15 residues.

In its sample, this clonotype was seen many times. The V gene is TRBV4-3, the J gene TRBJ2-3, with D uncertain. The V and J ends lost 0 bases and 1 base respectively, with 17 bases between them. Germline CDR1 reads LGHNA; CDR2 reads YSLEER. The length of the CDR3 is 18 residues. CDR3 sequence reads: CASSQDTLSRGGTDTQYF. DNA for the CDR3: TGCGCCAGCAGCCAAGACACCCTCTCCCGAGGAGGCACAGATACGCAGTATTTT.

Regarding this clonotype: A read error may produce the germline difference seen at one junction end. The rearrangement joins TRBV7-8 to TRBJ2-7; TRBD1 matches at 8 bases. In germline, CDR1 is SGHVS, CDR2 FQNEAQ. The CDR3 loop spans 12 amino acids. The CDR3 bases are TGTGGCAGCAGCTGGACAGGGAACGAGCAGTACTTC. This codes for CGSSWTGNEQYF.

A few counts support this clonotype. DNA for the CDR3: TGTGCCAGCAGCCCAAGGTGGACACCCGACCTTTACGAGCAGTACTTC. It encodes CASSPRWTPDLYEQYF. The chain is built from TRBV6-5 and TRBJ2-7; possibly TRBD1 for D (5 bases). The CDR3 runs to 16 residues. The germline V gene has CDR1 MNHEY and CDR2 SVGAGI. The V end was cut by 6 bases, the J end by 4 bases, with 22 bases between.

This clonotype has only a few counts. The CDR3 reads CASSPGLAGYYEQYF. CDR3 coding DNA: TGTGCCAGCAGTCCGGGACTAGCGGGGTATTACGAGCAGTACTTC. This chain joins TRBV6-4 and TRBJ2-7, with 13 bases fitting TRBD2. With V trimmed by 5 bases and J by 4 bases, 5 bases remained unmatched. The CDR3 has 15 residues. CDR1 and CDR2 (germline): MRHNA, SNTAGT.

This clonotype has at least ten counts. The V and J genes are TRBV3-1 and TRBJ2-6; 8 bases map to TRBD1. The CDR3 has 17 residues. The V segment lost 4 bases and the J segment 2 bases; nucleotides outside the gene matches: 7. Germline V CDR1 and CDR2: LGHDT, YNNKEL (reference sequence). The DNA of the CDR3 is TGTGCCAGCAGCCGATCGGACAGGGCTGCTGGGGCCAACGTCCTGACTTTC. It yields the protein CASSRSDRAAGANVLTF.

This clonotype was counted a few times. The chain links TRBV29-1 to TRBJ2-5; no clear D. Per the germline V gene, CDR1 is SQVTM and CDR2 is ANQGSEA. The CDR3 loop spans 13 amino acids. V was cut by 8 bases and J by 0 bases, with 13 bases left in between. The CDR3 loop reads CSLIQQHQETQYF. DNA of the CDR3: TGCAGCCTCATACAGCAGCACCAAGAGACCCAGTACTTC.

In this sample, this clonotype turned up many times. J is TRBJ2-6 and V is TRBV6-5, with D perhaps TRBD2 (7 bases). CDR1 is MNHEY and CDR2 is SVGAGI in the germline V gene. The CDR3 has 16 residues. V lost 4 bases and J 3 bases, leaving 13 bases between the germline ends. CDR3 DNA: TGTGCCAGCAGTTTACGGGGGGCTAGTGGGGCCAACGTCCTGACTTTC. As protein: CASSLRGASGANVLTF.

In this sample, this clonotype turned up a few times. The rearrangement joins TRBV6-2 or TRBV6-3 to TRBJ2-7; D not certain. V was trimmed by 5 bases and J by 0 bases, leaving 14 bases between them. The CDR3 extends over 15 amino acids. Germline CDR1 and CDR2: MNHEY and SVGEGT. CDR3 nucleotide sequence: TGTGCCAGCAGTATCCGACACTATAACTCCTACGAGCAGTACTTC. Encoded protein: CASSIRHYNSYEQYF.

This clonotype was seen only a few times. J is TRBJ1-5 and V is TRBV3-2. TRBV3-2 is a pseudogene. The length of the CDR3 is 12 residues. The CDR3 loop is CASPNEFQPQHF. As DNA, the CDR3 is TGTGCCAGCCCCAACGAGTTTCAGCCCCAGCATTTT.

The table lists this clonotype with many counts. CDR3 DNA sequence: TGTGCCAGCTCACTTTTCACTAGCGGGGTAGAGAATGAGCAGTTCTTC. Protein: CASSLFTSGVENEQFF. V is TRBV18 and J is TRBJ2-1; 10 nucleotides line up with TRBD2. The length of the CDR3 is 16 residues. Germline CDR1 and CDR2: KGHSH and LQKENI. Unmatched junction bases numbered 10, after V lost 4 bases and J lost 7 bases.

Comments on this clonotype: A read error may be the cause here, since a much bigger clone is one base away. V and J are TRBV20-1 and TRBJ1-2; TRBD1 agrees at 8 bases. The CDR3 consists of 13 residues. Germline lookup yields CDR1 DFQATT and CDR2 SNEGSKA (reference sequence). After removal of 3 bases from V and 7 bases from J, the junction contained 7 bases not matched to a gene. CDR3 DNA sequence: TGCAGTGCTAGCAGGGGGCGAGACTGTGGCTACACCTTC. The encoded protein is CSASRGRDCGYTF.

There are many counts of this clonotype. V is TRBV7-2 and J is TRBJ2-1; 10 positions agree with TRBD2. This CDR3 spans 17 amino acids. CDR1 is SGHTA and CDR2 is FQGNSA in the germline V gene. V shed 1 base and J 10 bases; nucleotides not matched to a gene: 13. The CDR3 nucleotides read TGTGCCAGCAGCTTAGGACCTAGCGGGGGCCGCCGTGGGGAGCAGTTCTTC. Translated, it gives CASSLGPSGGRRGEQFF.

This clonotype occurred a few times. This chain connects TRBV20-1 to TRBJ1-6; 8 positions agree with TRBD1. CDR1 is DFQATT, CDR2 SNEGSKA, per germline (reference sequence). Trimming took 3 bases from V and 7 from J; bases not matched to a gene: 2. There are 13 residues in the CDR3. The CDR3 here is CSARQGANSPLHF. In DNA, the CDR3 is TGCAGTGCTAGGCAGGGGGCGAATTCACCCCTCCACTTT.

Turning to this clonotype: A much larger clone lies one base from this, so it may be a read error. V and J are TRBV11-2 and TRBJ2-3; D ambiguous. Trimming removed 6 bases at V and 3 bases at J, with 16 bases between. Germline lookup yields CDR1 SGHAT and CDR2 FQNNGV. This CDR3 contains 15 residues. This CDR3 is CASRLTAPLTDTQYF. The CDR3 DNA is TGTGCCAGCAGATTAACAGCCCCATTGACAGATACGCAGTATTTT.

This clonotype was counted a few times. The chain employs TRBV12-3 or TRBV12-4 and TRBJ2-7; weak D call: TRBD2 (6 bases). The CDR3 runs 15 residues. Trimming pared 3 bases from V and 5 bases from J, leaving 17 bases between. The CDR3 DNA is TGTGCCAGCAGTTTTTGGGGGGTGGGATGGAACGAGCAGTACTTC. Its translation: CASSFWGVGWNEQYF.

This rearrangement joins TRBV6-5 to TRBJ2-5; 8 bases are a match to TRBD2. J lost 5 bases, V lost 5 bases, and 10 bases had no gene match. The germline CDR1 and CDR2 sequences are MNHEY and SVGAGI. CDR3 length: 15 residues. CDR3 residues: CASSVTGGPVETQYF. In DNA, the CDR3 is TGTGCCAGCAGTGTGACGGGGGGGCCTGTCGAGACCCAGTACTTC.

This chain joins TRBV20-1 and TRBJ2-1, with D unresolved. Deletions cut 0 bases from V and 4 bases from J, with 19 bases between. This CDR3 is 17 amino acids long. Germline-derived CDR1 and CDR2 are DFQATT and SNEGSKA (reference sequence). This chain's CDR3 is CSARDPRPQRRYNEQFF. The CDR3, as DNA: TGCAGTGCTAGAGACCCACGCCCCCAGCGCCGTTACAATGAGCAGTTCTTC.

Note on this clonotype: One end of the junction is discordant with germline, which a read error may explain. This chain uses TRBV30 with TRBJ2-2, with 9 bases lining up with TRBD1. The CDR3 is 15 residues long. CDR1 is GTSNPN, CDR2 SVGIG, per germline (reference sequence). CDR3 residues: CAWSSDRGNSGALFF. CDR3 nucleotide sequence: TGTGCCTGGAGTTCCGACAGGGGGAATTCCGGGGCGCTGTTTTTT.

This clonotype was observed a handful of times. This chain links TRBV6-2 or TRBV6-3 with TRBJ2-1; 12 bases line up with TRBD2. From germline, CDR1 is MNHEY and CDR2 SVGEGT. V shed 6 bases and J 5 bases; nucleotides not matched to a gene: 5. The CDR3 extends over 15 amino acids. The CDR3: CASRTSGGLHNEQFF. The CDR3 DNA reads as TGTGCCAGCAGGACTAGCGGGGGACTACACAATGAGCAGTTCTTC.

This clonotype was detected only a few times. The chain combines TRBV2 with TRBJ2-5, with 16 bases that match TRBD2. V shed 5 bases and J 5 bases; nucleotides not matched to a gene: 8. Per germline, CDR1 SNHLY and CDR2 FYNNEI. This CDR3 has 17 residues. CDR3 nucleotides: TGTGCCAGCAGTTTGGGACTAGCGGGGGGGTGGATCGAGACCCAGTACTTC. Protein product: CASSLGLAGGWIETQYF. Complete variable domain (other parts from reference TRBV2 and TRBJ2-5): EPEVTQTPSHQVTQMGQEVILRCVPISNHLYFYWYRQILGQKVEFLVSFYNNEISEKSEIFDDQFSVERPDGSNFTLKIRSTKLEDSAMYFCASSLGLAGGWIETQYFGPGTRLLVL.

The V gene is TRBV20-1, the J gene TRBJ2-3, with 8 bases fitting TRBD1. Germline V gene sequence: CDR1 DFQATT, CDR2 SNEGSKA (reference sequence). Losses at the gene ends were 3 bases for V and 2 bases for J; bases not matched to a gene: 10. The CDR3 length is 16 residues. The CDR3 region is CSARVRTGSFTDTQYF. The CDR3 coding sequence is TGCAGTGCTAGGGTCCGGACAGGGTCTTTCACAGATACGCAGTATTTT.

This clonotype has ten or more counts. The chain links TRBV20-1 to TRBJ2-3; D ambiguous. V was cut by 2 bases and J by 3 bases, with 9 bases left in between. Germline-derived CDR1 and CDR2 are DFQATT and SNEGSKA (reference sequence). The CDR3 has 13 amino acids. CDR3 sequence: CSARIRRTDTQYF. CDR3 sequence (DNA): TGCAGTGCTAGAATACGCCGGACAGATACGCAGTATTTT.

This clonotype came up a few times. The CDR3 reads CASSLSDRTSWGYTF. CDR3 DNA: TGTGCCAGCAGTTTGTCGGACAGAACATCCTGGGGCTACACCTTC. The rearrangement joins TRBV12-3 or TRBV12-4 to TRBJ1-2; TRBD1 is a possible D gene (6 bases). This CDR3 comprises 15 residues. Trimming removed 3 bases at V and 8 bases at J, with 19 bases between.

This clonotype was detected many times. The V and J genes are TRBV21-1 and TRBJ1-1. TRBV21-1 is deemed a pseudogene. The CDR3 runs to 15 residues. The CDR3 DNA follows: TGTGCCAGCAGCAAAGGGTCCAGCACGAACACTGAAGCTTTCTTT. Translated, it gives CASSKGSSTNTEAFF.

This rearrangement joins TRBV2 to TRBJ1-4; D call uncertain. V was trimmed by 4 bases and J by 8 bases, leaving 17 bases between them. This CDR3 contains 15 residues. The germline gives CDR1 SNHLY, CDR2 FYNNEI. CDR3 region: CASSGGYKGKEKLFF. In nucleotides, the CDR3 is TGTGCCAGCAGTGGCGGATACAAGGGCAAGGAAAAACTGTTTTTT.